The 21 T cell receptor beta chains below come from one sample, sequenced in a study of blood T cell repertoires in COVID-19. Assay: immunoSEQ multiplex PCR; the TCRdb copy retains only in-frame clones and omits some. The sample includes 150,000 to 200,000 clones, 65% to 85% of them seen just once. The sample taken for sequencing was peripheral blood. All receptors come from a human donor with acute or convalescent COVID-19. The donor label of this sample is uncertain.

This clone was observed once. V and J are TRBV3-1 (or the pseudogene TRBV3-2) and TRBJ1-1, with 7 bases that match TRBD1. The CDR3 spans 16 residues. Germline V CDR1 and CDR2: LGHDT, YNNKEL (reference sequence). Trimming removed 4 bases from V and 1 base from J; junction bases left unmatched: 9. The CDR3 nucleotides are TGTGCCAGCAGCCCCCGCCTAGACAGGGCGAACACTGAAGCTTTCTTT. Its protein product is CASSPRLDRANTEAFF.

This chain connects TRBV6-1 to TRBJ1-2; D gene unclear. Germline V gene sequence: CDR1 MNHNS, CDR2 SASEGT. The CDR3 totals 13 residues. V gave up 1 base and J gave up 8 bases, with 11 bases separating them. In DNA form, the CDR3 reads TGTGCCAGCAGTGAAGTTACGTTCGGGGGCTACACCTTC. Residues: CASSEVTFGGYTF.

V is TRBV5-1 and J is TRBJ2-7; 7 bases match TRBD1. This CDR3 is 15 amino acids long. Germline values: CDR1 SGHRS, CDR2 YFSETQ. V was clipped by 3 bases and J by 7 bases; unmatched bases: 13. In DNA form, the CDR3 reads TGCGCCAGCAGCTCCCAACAGGGGATGGTGGGTGAGCAGTACTTC. This encodes CASSSQQGMVGEQYF.

The J gene is TRBJ1-1, the V gene TRBV10-1, with 7 bases aligning to TRBD1. The ends lost 9 bases at V and 3 bases at J; junction bases unmatched: 1. Germline V gene sequence: CDR1 WNHNN, CDR2 SYGVQD (reference sequence). There are 11 residues in the CDR3. DNA of the CDR3: TGCGCCAGTGGACAGGACACTGAAGCTTTCTTT. The encoded protein is CASGQDTEAFF.

The chain is built from TRBV18 and TRBJ1-1, with TRBD1 matching over 12 bases. Germline V gene lookup returns CDR1 KGHSH and CDR2 LQKENI. The V and J ends lost 6 bases and 7 bases, in that order; junction bases with no gene match: 9. This CDR3 has 15 amino acids. Here the CDR3 reads CASSRRDRGHGEAFF. In DNA, the CDR3 is TGTGCCAGCTCCCGGAGGGACAGGGGGCATGGTGAAGCTTTCTTT.

The chain employs TRBV28 and TRBJ1-4; tentative D call: TRBD1 (6 bases). The CDR3 length is 16 residues. The V gene lost 7 bases and the J gene lost 6 bases, with 21 bases spanning the gap. Germline V gene data show CDR1 as MDHEN and CDR2 as SYDVKM. DNA of the CDR3: TGTGCCAGCACCCCCCGGGGGGCAGTTGGTTATGAAAAACTGTTTTTT. Residues: CASTPRGAVGYEKLFF.

The chain is built from TRBV15 and TRBJ1-4, with 10 bases aligning to TRBD1. V was clipped by 5 bases and J by 3 bases; unmatched bases: 6. Germline V gene sequence: CDR1 LNHNV, CDR2 YYDKDF (reference sequence). The CDR3 extends over 16 amino acids. As DNA, the CDR3 is TGTGCCACCAGCCGCGGACAGGGGGTTGCTAATGAAAAACTGTTTTTT. Its protein is CATSRGQGVANEKLFF.

The chain joins TRBV28 to TRBJ2-1; 11 bases are a match to TRBD2. J gave up 7 bases and V 7 bases, and 6 bases lay outside the gene matches. CDR3 length: 14 residues. The germline CDR1 and CDR2 sequences are MDHEN and SYDVKM. The CDR3 here is CASTLAGGWNEQFF. In DNA form, the CDR3 reads TGTGCCAGCACCTTAGCGGGAGGGTGGAATGAGCAGTTCTTC.

The V call is TRBV5-1, the J call TRBJ2-1; D is possibly TRBD2 (5 bases). Germline V gene data show CDR1 as SGHRS and CDR2 as YFSETQ. The CDR3 is made up of 14 amino acids. Trimming pared 6 bases from V and 5 bases from J, leaving 15 bases between. CDR3 sequence reads: CASKVARVNNEQFF. DNA of the CDR3: TGCGCCAGCAAGGTAGCGAGAGTTAACAATGAGCAGTTCTTC.

The V and J genes are TRBV25-1 and TRBJ1-1, with 7 bases fitting TRBD1. This CDR3 has 11 amino acids. Germline V lookup: CDR1 MGHDK, CDR2 SYGVNS. Germline trimming cut 5 bases from V and 6 bases from J; bases unmatched to any gene: 0. The CDR3 spells CASSTGAEAFF. CDR3 DNA sequence: TGTGCCAGCAGTACAGGGGCTGAAGCTTTCTTT.

The chain recombines TRBV10-1 with TRBJ2-2, with 8 nucleotides matching TRBD2. The CDR3 extends over 16 amino acids. Germline-derived CDR1 and CDR2 are WNHNN and SYGVQD (reference sequence). V was clipped by 7 bases and J by 2 bases; unmatched bases: 9. CDR3 coding DNA: TGCGCCAGCAAGGAATCCGGGAGGGATAACACCGGGGAGCTGTTTTTT. Encoded protein: CASKESGRDNTGELFF.

The chain combines TRBV9 with TRBJ2-2; D not resolved. V was trimmed by 0 bases and J by 0 bases, leaving 9 bases between them. This CDR3 contains 16 residues. CDR1 and CDR2 from the germline V gene are SGDLS and YYNGEE. The CDR3 spells CASSVGGSTNTGELFF. CDR3 in DNA: TGTGCCAGCAGCGTAGGAGGTAGTACGAACACCGGGGAGCTGTTTTTT.

The chain has TRBV3-1 (or the pseudogene TRBV3-2) and TRBJ1-1, with 11 nucleotides matching TRBD1. V lost 7 bases, J lost 5 bases, and 9 bases stayed unmatched. Germline values: CDR1 LGHDT, CDR2 YNNKEL (reference sequence). The CDR3 is 15 residues long. Written as DNA, the CDR3 is TGTGCCAGCACCCGGACAGGGGGCGCAGGAACTGAAGCTTTCTTT. It translates to CASTRTGGAGTEAFF.

The chain joins TRBV21-1 to TRBJ1-5; TRBD1 is the table's D call, not checked against the DNA. TRBV21-1 is classified as a pseudogene. The CDR3 spans 17 residues. This CDR3 is CASSKERTGFAYQPQHF. CDR3 nucleotide sequence: TGTGCCAGCAGCAAAGAGAGGACAGGGTTCGCCTATCAGCCCCAGCATTTT.

The count of this clone is one. This chain uses TRBV19 with TRBJ1-2, with D maybe TRBD1 (6 bases). CDR1 and CDR2 from the germline V gene are LNHDA and SQIVND (reference sequence). V was pared by 3 bases and J by 5 bases, with 16 bases between. The CDR3 has 15 amino acids. The CDR3 region has the DNA TGTGCCAGTAGTATGTCTCCAGGGGCAGTTTATGGCTACACCTTC. Translating gives CASSMSPGAVYGYTF.

The V call is TRBV6-5, the J call TRBJ2-1, with 7 positions matching TRBD2. Germline trimming cut 6 bases from V and 6 bases from J; bases unmatched to any gene: 8. The V gene's germline CDR1 is MNHEY and CDR2 SVGAGI. This CDR3 region has 14 residues. CDR3 residues: CASSQPGGLNEQFF. CDR3 nucleotide sequence: TGTGCCAGCAGCCAGCCGGGGGGTCTCAATGAGCAGTTCTTC.

The chain recombines TRBV7-7 with TRBJ2-2; 7 nucleotides agree with TRBD2. In germline, CDR1 is SSHAT, CDR2 FNYEAQ (reference sequence). CDR3 size: 16 residues. V was pared by 5 bases and J by 0 bases, with 6 bases of the junction left unmatched. The CDR3 loop is CASSAGLAANTGELFF. The DNA for the CDR3 is TGTGCCAGCAGCGCCGGCCTAGCGGCGAACACCGGGGAGCTGTTTTTT.

Many counts were recorded for this clone. V is TRBV10-1 and J is TRBJ2-7; 11 bases are a match to TRBD1. This CDR3 has 15 residues. The trim removed 0 bases at V and 6 bases at J, leaving 4 bases unmatched. Germline CDR1 reads WNHNN; CDR2 reads SYGVQD (reference sequence). The CDR3 region is CASSESRTGGLEQYF. DNA for the CDR3: TGCGCCAGCAGTGAGTCGCGGACAGGGGGCCTCGAGCAGTACTTC.

The chain carries TRBV3-1 (or the pseudogene TRBV3-2) and TRBJ2-5, with D tentatively TRBD2 (5 bases). Trimming removed 1 base from V and 5 bases from J, with 14 bases in between. The CDR3 extends over 15 amino acids. Germline CDR1 is LGHDT and CDR2 is YNNKEL (reference sequence). The CDR3 sequence: CASSQGGLTLETQYF. The CDR3 coding sequence is TGTGCCAGCAGCCAAGGCGGGCTGACGCTCGAGACCCAGTACTTC.

V usage is TRBV7-8 and J usage is TRBJ2-1, with D perhaps matching TRBD1 (6 bases). The germline V gene has CDR1 SGHVS and CDR2 FQNEAQ. V lost 5 bases to trimming and J lost 11 bases, with 22 bases between them. The CDR3 loop spans 15 amino acids. The CDR3 sequence is CASSGAIGGKGKQFF. In DNA form, the CDR3 reads TGTGCCAGCAGCGGGGCTATAGGGGGTAAGGGAAAGCAGTTCTTC.

This chain connects TRBV28 to TRBJ2-1; the match to TRBD2 covers 7 bases. Germline V gene data show CDR1 as MDHEN and CDR2 as SYDVKM. This CDR3 region has 14 residues. V lost 1 base and J lost 7; bases outside the gene matches: 4. Here the CDR3 reads CASSLLRERNEQFF. Written as DNA, the CDR3 is TGTGCCAGCAGTTTATTGCGGGAGAGGAATGAGCAGTTCTTC.